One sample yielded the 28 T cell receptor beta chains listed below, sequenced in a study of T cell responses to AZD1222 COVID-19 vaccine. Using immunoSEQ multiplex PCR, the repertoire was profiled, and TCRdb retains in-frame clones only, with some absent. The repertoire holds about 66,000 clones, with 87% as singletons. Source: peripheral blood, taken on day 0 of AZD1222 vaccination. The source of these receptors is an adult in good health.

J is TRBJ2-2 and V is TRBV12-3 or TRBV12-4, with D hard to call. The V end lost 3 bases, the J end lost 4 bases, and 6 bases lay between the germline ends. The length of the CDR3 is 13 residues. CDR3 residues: CASSFQRTGELFF. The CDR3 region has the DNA TGTGCCAGCAGTTTTCAGCGCACCGGGGAGCTGTTTTTT.

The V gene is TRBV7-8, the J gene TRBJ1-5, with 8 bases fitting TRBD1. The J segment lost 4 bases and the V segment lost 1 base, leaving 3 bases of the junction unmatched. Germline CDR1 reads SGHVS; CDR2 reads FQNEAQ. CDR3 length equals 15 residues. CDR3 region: CASSLGDRQNQPQHF. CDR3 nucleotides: TGTGCCAGCAGCTTAGGGGACAGGCAAAATCAGCCCCAGCATTTT.

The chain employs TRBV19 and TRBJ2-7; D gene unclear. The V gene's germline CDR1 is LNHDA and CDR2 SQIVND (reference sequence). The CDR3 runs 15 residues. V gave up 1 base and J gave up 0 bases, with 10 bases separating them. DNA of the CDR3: TGTGCCAGTAGTATAGGCCGGCCATACTCCTACGAGCAGTACTTC. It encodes CASSIGRPYSYEQYF.

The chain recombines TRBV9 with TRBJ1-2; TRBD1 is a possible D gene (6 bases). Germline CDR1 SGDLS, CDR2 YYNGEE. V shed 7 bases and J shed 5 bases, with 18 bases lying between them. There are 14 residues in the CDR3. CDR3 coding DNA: TGTGCCAGCGGGTACCGGGACATCTCTTATGGCTACACCTTC. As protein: CASGYRDISYGYTF.

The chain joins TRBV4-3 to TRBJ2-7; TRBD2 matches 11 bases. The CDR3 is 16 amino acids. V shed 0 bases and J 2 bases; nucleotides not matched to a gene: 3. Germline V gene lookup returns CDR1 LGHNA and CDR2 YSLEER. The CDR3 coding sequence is TGCGCCAGCAGCCAAGATATTAGCGGGGGGGCCTACGAGCAGTACTTC. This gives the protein CASSQDISGGAYEQYF.

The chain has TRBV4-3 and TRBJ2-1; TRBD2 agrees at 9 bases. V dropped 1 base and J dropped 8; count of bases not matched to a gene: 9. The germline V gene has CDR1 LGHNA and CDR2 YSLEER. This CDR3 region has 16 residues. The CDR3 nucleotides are TGCGCCAGCAGCCAAGGGGTAGCGGGGGCCTGGTATGAGCAGTTCTTC. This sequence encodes CASSQGVAGAWYEQFF.

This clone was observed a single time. The chain's CDR3 is CASSLSRGLATGELFF. DNA for the CDR3: TGTGCCAGCAGCTTAAGTAGAGGACTAGCGACCGGGGAGCTGTTTTTT. The chain joins TRBV7-2 to TRBJ2-2; TRBD2 matches at 9 bases. The CDR3 covers 16 residues. Germline V gene sequence: CDR1 SGHTA, CDR2 FQGNSA. Trimming at V came to 2 bases and at J to 5 bases, leaving 6 bases not matched to a gene.

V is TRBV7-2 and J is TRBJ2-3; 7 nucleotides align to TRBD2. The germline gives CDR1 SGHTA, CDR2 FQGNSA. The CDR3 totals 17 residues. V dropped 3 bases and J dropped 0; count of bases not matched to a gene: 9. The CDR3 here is CASSFLPTSASTDTQYF. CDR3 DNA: TGTGCCAGCAGCTTCCTCCCCACTAGCGCCAGCACAGATACGCAGTATTTT.

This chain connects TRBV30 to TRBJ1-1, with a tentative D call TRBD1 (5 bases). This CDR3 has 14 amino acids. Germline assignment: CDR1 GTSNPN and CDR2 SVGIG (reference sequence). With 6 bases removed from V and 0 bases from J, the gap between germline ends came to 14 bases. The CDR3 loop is CACIRDGMNTEAFF. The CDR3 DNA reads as TGTGCCTGTATACGGGACGGCATGAACACTGAAGCTTTCTTT.

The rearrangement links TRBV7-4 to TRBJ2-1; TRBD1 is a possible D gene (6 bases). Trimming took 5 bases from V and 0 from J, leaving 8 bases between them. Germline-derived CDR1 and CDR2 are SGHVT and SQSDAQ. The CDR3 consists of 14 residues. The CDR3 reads CASSQGRSYNEQFF. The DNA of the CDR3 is TGTGCCAGCAGCCAGGGGCGCTCCTACAATGAGCAGTTCTTC.

This chain's CDR3 is CASRATGGTEAFF. In DNA, the CDR3 is TGTGCCAGCAGAGCGACAGGGGGAACTGAAGCTTTCTTT. This rearrangement joins TRBV6-5 to TRBJ1-1; TRBD1 matches 9 bases. Looked up from germline, CDR1 is MNHEY and CDR2 is SVGAGI. Losses at the gene ends were 6 bases for V and 5 bases for J; bases not matched to a gene: 4. The CDR3 sequence is 13 residues long.

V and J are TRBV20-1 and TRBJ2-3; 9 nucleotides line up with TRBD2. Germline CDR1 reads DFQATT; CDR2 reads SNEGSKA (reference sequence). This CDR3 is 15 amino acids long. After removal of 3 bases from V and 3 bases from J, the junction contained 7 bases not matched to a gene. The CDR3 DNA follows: TGCAGTGCTAGTTCGACTAGCGGAGCGACAGATACGCAGTATTTT. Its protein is CSASSTSGATDTQYF.

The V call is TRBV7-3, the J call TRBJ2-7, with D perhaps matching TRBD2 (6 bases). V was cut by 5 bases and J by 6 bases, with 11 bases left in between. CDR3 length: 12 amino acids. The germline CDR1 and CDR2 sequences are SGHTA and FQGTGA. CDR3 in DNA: TGTGCCAGCAGCAAAGTCGGGGGCGAGCAGTACTTC. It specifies CASSKVGGEQYF.

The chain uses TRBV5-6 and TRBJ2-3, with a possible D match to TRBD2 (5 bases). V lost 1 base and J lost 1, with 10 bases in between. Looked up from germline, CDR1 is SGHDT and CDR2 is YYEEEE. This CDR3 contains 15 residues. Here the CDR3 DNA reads TGTGCCAGCAGCTTGTTTCCGCGGGGCACAGATACGCAGTATTTT. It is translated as CASSLFPRGTDTQYF.

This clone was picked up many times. The CDR3 here is CASSLEASGGPTGELFF. CDR3 in DNA: TGTGCCAGCAGCTTAGAGGCTAGCGGGGGACCCACCGGGGAGCTGTTTTTT. The gene calls are TRBV11-2 and TRBJ2-2; 10 bases agree with TRBD2. Trimming cost V 0 bases and J 4 bases; bases outside gene matches: 5. Germline V gives CDR1 SGHAT, CDR2 FQNNGV. The CDR3 is 17 amino acids.

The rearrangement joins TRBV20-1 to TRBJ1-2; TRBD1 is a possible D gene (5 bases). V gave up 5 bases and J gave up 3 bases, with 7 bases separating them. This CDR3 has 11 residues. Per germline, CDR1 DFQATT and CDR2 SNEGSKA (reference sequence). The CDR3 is CSAVQDYGYTF. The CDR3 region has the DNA TGCAGTGCTGTACAGGACTATGGCTACACCTTC.

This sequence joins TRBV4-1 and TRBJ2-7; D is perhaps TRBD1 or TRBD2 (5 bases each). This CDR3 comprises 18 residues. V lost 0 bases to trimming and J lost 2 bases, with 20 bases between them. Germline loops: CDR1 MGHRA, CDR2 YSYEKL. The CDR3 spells CASSQEAIGGTRTYEQYF. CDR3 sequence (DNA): TGCGCCAGCAGCCAAGAAGCTATTGGGGGAACTAGAACCTACGAGCAGTACTTC.

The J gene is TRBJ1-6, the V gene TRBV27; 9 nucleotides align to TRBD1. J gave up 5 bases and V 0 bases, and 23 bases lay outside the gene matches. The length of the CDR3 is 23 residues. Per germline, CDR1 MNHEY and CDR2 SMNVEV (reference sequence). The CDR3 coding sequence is TGTGCCAGCAGTTTATCACCCCCGGGACAGGGTACCCTACGCGCCTTTAATAATTCACCCCTCCACTTT. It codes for CASSLSPPGQGTLRAFNNSPLHF.

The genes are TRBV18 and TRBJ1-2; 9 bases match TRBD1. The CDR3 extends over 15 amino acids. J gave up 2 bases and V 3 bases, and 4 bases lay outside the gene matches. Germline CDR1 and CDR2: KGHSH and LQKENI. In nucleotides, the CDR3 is TGTGCCAGCTCACCGGGGACAGGGATAAACTATGGCTACACCTTC. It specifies CASSPGTGINYGYTF.

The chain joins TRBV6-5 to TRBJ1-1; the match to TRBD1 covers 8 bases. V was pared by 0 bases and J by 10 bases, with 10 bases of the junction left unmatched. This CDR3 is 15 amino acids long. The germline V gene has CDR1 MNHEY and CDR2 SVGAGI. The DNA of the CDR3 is TGTGCCAGCAGTTACTCGAGCAGACAGGGGTATGGAGCTTTCTTT. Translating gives CASSYSSRQGYGAFF.

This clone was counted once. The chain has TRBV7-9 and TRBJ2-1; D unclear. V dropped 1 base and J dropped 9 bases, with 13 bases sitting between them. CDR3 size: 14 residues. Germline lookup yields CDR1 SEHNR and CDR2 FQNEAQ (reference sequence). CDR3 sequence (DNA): TGTGCCAGCAGCTTAGGACCCGGGCAGCTTGAGCAGTTCTTC. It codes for CASSLGPGQLEQFF.

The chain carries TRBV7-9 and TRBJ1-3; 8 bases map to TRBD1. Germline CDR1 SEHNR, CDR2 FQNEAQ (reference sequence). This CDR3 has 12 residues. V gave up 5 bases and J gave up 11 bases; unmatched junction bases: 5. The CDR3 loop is CASSIGQGPIYF. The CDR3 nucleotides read TGTGCCAGCAGCATCGGACAGGGTCCCATATATTTT.

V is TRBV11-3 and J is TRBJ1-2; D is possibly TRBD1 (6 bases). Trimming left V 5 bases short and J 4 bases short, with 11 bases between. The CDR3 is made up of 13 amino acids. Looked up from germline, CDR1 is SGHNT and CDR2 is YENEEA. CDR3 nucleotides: TGTGCCAGCAGCCCAGGGACAAGCTATGGCTACACCTTC. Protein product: CASSPGTSYGYTF.

As DNA, the CDR3 is TGCGCCAGCAGCCACGTGGGACGTCGCTCTAACTATGGCTACACCTTC. As protein: CASSHVGRRSNYGYTF. This sequence joins TRBV4-1 and TRBJ1-2, with TRBD1 as a possible D gene (5 bases). The V and J ends lost 3 bases and 0 bases respectively, with 14 bases between them. Germline CDR1 and CDR2: MGHRA and YSYEKL. CDR3 length equals 16 residues.

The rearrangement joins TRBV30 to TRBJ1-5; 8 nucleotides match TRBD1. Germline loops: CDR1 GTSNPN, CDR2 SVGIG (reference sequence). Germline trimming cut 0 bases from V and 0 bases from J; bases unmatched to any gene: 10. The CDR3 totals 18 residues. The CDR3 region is CAWSVRTGSGYSNQPQHF. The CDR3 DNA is TGTGCCTGGAGTGTAAGGACAGGGAGCGGGTATAGCAATCAGCCCCAGCATTTT.

The CDR3 reads CASSQDLAFGSPLHF. CDR3 nucleotide sequence: TGTGCCAGCAGCCAAGATCTCGCGTTTGGTTCACCCCTCCACTTT. This chain links TRBV3-1 (or the pseudogene TRBV3-2) with TRBJ1-6; D gene uncertain. The germline gives CDR1 LGHDT, CDR2 YNNKEL (reference sequence). V was clipped by 0 bases and J by 9 bases, with 12 bases between them. The CDR3 totals 15 residues.

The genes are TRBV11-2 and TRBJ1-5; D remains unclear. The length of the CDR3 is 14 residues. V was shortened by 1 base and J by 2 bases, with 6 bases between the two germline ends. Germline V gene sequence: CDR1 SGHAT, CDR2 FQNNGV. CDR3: CASSLVGGNQPQHF. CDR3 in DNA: TGTGCCAGCAGCTTAGTTGGGGGCAATCAGCCCCAGCATTTT.

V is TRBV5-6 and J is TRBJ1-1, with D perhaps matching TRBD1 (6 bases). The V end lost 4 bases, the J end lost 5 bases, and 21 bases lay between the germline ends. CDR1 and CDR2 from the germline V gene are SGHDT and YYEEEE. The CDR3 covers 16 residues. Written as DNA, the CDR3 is TGTGCCAGCAGCCTAAGCCGACAGGTCTCGTGGACTGAAGCTTTCTTT. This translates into CASSLSRQVSWTEAFF.